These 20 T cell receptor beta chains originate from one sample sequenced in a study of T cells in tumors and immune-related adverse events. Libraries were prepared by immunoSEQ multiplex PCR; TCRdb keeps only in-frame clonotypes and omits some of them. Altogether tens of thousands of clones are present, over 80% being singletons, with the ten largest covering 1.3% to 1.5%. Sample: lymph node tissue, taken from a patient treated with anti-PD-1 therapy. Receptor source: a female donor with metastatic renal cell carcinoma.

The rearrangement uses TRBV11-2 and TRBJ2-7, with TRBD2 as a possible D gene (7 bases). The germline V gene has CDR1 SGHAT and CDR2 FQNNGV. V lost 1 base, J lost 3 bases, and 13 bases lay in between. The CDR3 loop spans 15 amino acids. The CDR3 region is CASSLGPGEGYEQYF. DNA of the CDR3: TGTGCCAGCAGCTTAGGACCAGGGGAGGGCTACGAGCAGTACTTC.

The CDR3 nucleotides read TGTGCCAGCAGCTTGTCGCCGGGGAACACTGAAGCTTTCTTT. It is translated as CASSLSPGNTEAFF. J is TRBJ1-1 and V is TRBV5-8; D gene unclear. Germline CDR1 is SGHTS and CDR2 is YDEGEE. The V and J ends lost 1 base and 1 base respectively, with 8 bases between them. The CDR3 consists of 14 residues.

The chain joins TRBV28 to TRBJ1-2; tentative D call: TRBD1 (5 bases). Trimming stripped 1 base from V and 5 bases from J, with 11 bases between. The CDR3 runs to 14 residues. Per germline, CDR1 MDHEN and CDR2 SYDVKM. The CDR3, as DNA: TGTGCCAGCAGTTTATTAGGGCAGGGTTATGGCTACACCTTC. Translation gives CASSLLGQGYGYTF.

In DNA form, the CDR3 reads TGTGCCAGCAGCTTACCGGGACAGACCTATGGCTACACCTTC. This sequence encodes CASSLPGQTYGYTF. The chain links TRBV5-4 to TRBJ1-2, with TRBD1 matching 7 bases. The ends lost 2 bases at V and 4 bases at J; junction bases unmatched: 5. CDR1 and CDR2 from the germline V gene are SGHNT and YYREEE (reference sequence). The CDR3 has 14 amino acids.

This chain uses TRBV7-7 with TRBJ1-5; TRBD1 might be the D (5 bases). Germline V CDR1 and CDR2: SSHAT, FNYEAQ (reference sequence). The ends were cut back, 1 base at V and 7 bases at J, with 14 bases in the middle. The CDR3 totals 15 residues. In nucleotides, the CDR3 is TGTGCCAGCAGCTTAGGGGGGTCACTACAGCAGCCCCAGCATTTT. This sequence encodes CASSLGGSLQQPQHF.

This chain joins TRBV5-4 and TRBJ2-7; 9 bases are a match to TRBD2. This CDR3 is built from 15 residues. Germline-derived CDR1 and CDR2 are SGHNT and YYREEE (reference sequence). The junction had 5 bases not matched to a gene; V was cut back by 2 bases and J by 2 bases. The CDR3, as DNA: TGTGCCAGCAGCTTCGGTGCGGGAGGGCCCTACGAGCAGTACTTC. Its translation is CASSFGAGGPYEQYF. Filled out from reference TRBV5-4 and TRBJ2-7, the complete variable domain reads ETGVTQSPTHLIKTRGQQVTLRCSSQSGHNTVSWYQQALGQGPQFIFQYYREEENGRGNFPPRFSGLQFPNYSSELNVNALELDDSALYLCASSFGAGGPYEQYFGPGTRLTVT.

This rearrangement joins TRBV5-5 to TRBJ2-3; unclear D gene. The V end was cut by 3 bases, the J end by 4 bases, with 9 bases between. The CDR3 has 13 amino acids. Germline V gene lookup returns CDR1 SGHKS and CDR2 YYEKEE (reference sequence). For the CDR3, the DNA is TGTGCCAGCAGCTATCGGGCTCCAGATACGCAGTATTTT. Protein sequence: CASSYRAPDTQYF.

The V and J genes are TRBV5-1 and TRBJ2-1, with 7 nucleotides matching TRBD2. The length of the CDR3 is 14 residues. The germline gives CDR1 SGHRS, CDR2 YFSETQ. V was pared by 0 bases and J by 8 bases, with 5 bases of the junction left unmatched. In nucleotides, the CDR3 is TGCGCCAGCAGCTTGGCCGCTAGCGGTCATGAGCAGTTCTTC. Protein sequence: CASSLAASGHEQFF.

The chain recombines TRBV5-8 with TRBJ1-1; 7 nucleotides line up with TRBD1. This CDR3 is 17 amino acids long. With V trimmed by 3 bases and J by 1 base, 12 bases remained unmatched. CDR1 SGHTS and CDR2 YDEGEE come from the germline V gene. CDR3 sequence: CASSSPGQPLWNTEAFF. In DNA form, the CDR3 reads TGTGCCAGCAGCTCTCCGGGACAGCCTTTGTGGAACACTGAAGCTTTCTTT.

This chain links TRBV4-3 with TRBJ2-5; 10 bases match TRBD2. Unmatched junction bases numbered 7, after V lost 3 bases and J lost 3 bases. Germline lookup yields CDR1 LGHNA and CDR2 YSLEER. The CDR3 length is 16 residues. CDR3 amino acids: CASSQNSGGHKETQYF. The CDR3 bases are TGCGCCAGCAGCCAGAATAGCGGGGGGCACAAAGAGACCCAGTACTTC.

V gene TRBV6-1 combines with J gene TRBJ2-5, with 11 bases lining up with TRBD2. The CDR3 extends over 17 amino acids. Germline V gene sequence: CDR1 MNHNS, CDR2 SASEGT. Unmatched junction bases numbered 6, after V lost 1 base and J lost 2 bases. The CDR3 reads CASSEEQWTSGQETQYF. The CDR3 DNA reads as TGTGCCAGCAGTGAAGAACAATGGACTAGCGGGCAAGAGACCCAGTACTTC.

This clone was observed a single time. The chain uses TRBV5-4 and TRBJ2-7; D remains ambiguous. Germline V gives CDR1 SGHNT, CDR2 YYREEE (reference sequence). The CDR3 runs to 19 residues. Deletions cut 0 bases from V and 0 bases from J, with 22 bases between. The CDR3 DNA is TGTGCCAGCAGCTTGGATAGTGCAGGTCCCGCTCCCGGCTCCTACGAGCAGTACTTC. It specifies CASSLDSAGPAPGSYEQYF.

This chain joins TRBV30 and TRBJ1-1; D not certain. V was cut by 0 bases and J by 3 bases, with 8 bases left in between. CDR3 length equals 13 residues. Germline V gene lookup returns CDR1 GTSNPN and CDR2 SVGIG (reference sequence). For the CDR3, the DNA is TGTGCCTGGAGTGTACAGCGGGACACTGAAGCTTTCTTT. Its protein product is CAWSVQRDTEAFF.

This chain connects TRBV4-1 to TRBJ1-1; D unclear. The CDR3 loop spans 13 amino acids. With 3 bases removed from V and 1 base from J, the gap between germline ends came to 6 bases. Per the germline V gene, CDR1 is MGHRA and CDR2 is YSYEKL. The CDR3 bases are TGCGCCAGCAGCCAGAGGTGGAACACTGAAGCTTTCTTT. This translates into CASSQRWNTEAFF.

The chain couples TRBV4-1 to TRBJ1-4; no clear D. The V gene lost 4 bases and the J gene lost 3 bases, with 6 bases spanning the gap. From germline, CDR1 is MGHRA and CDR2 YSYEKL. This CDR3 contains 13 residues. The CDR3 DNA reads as TGCGCCAGCAGCCGAGGGTCTAATGAAAAACTGTTTTTT. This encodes CASSRGSNEKLFF.

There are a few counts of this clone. In DNA, the CDR3 is TGTGCCAGCAGCTTGGGGTCCGGGGAGCTGTTTTTT. It specifies CASSLGSGELFF. The V gene is TRBV7-9, the J gene TRBJ2-2; D gene unclear. The CDR3 is made up of 12 amino acids. Per germline, CDR1 SEHNR and CDR2 FQNEAQ (reference sequence). V lost 3 bases and J 6 bases, leaving 5 bases between the germline ends. Full variable domain (missing parts from reference TRBV7-9 and TRBJ2-2): DTGVSQNPRHKITKRGQNVTFRCDPISEHNRLYWYRQTLGQGPEFLTYFQNEAQLEKSRLLSDRFSAERPKGSFSTLEIQRTEQGDSAMYLCASSLGSGELFFGEGSRLTVL.

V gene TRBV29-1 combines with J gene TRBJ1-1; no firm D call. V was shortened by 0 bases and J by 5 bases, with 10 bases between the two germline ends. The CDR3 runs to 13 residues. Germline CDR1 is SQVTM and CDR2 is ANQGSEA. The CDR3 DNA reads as TGCAGCGTTGAAGAGGACTCCAGGACTGAAGCTTTCTTT. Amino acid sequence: CSVEEDSRTEAFF.

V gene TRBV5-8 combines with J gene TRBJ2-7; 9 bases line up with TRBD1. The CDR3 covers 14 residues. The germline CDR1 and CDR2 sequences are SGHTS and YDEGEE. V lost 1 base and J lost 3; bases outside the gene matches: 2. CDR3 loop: CASSLTGGGYEQYF. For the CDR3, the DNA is TGTGCCAGCAGCTTGACAGGGGGCGGCTACGAGCAGTACTTC.

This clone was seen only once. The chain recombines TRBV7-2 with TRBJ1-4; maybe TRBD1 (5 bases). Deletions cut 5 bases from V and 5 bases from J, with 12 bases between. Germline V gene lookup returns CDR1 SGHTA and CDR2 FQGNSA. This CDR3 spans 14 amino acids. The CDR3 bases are TGTGCCAGCAGCCCGGGACGGGAGAATGAAAAACTGTTTTTT. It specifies CASSPGRENEKLFF.

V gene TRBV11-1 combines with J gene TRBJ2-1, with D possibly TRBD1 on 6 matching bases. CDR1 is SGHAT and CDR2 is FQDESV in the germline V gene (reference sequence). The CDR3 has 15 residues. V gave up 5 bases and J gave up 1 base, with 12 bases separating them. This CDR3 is CASSVEDSSYNEQFF. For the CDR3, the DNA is TGTGCCAGCAGCGTAGAGGACAGTTCCTACAATGAGCAGTTCTTC.